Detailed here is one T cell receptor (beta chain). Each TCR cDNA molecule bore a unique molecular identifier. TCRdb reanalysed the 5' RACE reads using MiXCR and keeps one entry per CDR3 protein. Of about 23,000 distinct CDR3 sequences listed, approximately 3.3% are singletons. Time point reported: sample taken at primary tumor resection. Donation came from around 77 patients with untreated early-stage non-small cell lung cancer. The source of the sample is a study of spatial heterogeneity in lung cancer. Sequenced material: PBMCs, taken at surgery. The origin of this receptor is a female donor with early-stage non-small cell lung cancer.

In nucleotides, the CDR3 is TGTGCCAGCAGTTCTGGCCACCCCTCCTACGAGCAGTACTTC. Translated, it gives CASSSGHPSYEQYF. This chain uses TRBV14 with TRBJ2-7; no clear D gene. V lost 6 bases and J lost 0, with 12 bases in between. The germline CDR1 and CDR2 sequences are SGHDN and FVKESK. The CDR3 is 14 amino acids. Full variable domain (missing parts from reference TRBV14 and TRBJ2-7): EAGVTQFPSHSVIEKGQTVTLRCDPISGHDNLYWYRRVMGKEIKFLLHFVKESKQDESGMPNNRFLAERTGGTYSTLKVQPAELEDSGVYFCASSSGHPSYEQYFGPGTRLTVT.